The clone carrying this T cell receptor beta chain came up a few times. Its antigen is still unknown. The germline V gene has CDR1 SGHRS and CDR2 YFSETQ. The CDR3 has 15 residues. V was pared by 1 base and J by 0 bases, with 8 bases between. The study recruited healthy Caucasian donors from Russia who were aged about 6 to 95. The entry originates in a study of blood T cells in healthy people across ages. Points from the study as a whole: Diversity of TCR beta per million T cells declined in a roughly linear way with age.

The authors ran a second PCR of about 7 to 12 cycles using a sample-barcoded 5' primer and a J-beta primer mix. One entry per CDR3 protein results from TCRdb running MiXCR on the 5' RACE reads. The sample lists fewer than 900,000 distinct CDR3 sequences, roughly 45% occurring once. The specimen sequenced was blood. This receptor was taken from a woman aged 55-70 years in good health. The rearrangement uses TRBV5-1 and TRBJ2-1; no reliable D call. The DNA of the CDR3 is TGCGCCAGCAGCTTGATGGTGAGCTCCTACAATGAGCAGTTCTTC. Translated, it gives CASSLMVSSYNEQFF.